The 32 T cell receptor beta chains presented below share a single source sample, sequenced in a study of blood T cell repertoires in COVID-19. Profiled with immunoSEQ multiplex PCR; TCRdb holds only in-frame clones, not every one. The table lists 97,000 or so clones, 75% to 95% of them singletons, with about 5.5% in the top ten. Sequenced sample: peripheral blood. These receptors all stem from a man aged 50-60 years with acute or convalescent COVID-19.

The chain joins TRBV5-1 to TRBJ2-7; tentatively, D is TRBD1 (6 bases). V was clipped by 4 bases and J by 0 bases, with 8 bases between them. CDR3 length: 13 residues. CDR1 SGHRS and CDR2 YFSETQ come from the germline V gene. As DNA, the CDR3 is TGCGCCAGCAGCATGGACAGCTCCTACGAGCAGTACTTC. This gives the protein CASSMDSSYEQYF.

The gene calls are TRBV6-6 and TRBJ2-7; D is unresolved. The germline CDR1 and CDR2 sequences are MNHNY and SVGAGI (reference sequence). V was pared by 2 bases and J by 6 bases, with 11 bases between. This CDR3 has 13 amino acids. In DNA form, the CDR3 reads TGTGCCAGCAGTTACGCCCTAGTCCGCGAGCAGTACTTC. This sequence encodes CASSYALVREQYF.

Only one count was recorded for this clone. The chain combines TRBV24-1 with TRBJ1-5; possible D gene TRBD1, 6 bases. The V end lost 3 bases, the J end lost 7 bases, and 12 bases lay between the germline ends. The CDR3 sequence is 14 residues long. Looked up from germline, CDR1 is KGHDR and CDR2 is SFDVKD. CDR3 loop: CATSDIQGWQPQHF. The CDR3 nucleotides read TGTGCCACCAGTGATATACAGGGTTGGCAGCCCCAGCATTTT.

The rearrangement links TRBV28 to TRBJ1-2; D is undetermined. Germline loops: CDR1 MDHEN, CDR2 SYDVKM. This CDR3 is 14 amino acids long. V was pared by 5 bases and J by 0 bases, with 10 bases between. In nucleotides, the CDR3 is TGTGCCAGCAGTCCAGCTAGGACTAACTATGGCTACACCTTC. It is translated as CASSPARTNYGYTF.

This chain connects TRBV5-8 to TRBJ2-7, with TRBD1 matching over 11 bases. V was clipped by 5 bases and J by 7 bases; unmatched bases: 5. There are 13 residues in the CDR3. Germline CDR1 reads SGHTS; CDR2 reads YDEGEE. The CDR3 region is CASRRTGGGEQYF. CDR3 bases: TGTGCCAGCAGGAGGACAGGGGGCGGAGAGCAGTACTTC. Full variable domain (missing parts from reference TRBV5-8 and TRBJ2-7): EAGVTQSPTHLIKTRGQQATLRCSPISGHTSVYWYQQALGLGLQFLLWYDEGEERNRGNFPPRFSGRQFPNYSSELNVNALELEDSALYLCASRRTGGGEQYFGPGTRLTVT.

The gene calls are TRBV27 and TRBJ1-2; D gene uncertain. Trimming removed 4 bases at V and 4 bases at J, with 10 bases between. This CDR3 is 13 amino acids long. Germline values: CDR1 MNHEY, CDR2 SMNVEV (reference sequence). CDR3 DNA: TGTGCCAGCAGTTCTGACACCCTCTATGGCTACACCTTC. As protein: CASSSDTLYGYTF.

This clone was counted a single time. This rearrangement joins TRBV24-1 to TRBJ2-7; 7 nucleotides agree with TRBD1. CDR3 length: 11 residues. V lost 10 bases to trimming and J lost 5 bases; unmatched junction nucleotides: 4. Germline values: CDR1 KGHDR, CDR2 SFDVKD. DNA of the CDR3: TGTGCCACTACGACAGGGAACGAGCAGTACTTC. Residues: CATTTGNEQYF.

V is TRBV21-1 and J is TRBJ2-3; the table's D call TRBD1 went unverified against the DNA. TRBV21-1 is classified as a pseudogene. This CDR3 contains 20 residues. The CDR3 sequence is CASSKDHNRAPSASTDTQYF. The CDR3 DNA reads TGTGCCAGCAGCAAAGATCACAACAGGGCCCCGAGTGCTAGCACAGATACGCAGTATTTT.

The V and J genes are TRBV6-1 and TRBJ1-3, with TRBD1 matching 8 bases. Looked up from germline, CDR1 is MNHNS and CDR2 is SASEGT. The CDR3 totals 17 residues. V trimming: 4 bases; J trimming: 0 bases; junction bases outside the gene matches: 8. CDR3 loop: CASSGLGQDRSGNTIYF. Written as DNA, the CDR3 is TGTGCCAGCAGTGGACTGGGACAGGACCGCTCTGGAAACACCATATATTTT.

The CDR3 spells CASSHEGGYTF. The CDR3 DNA reads as TGTGCCAGCAGCCACGAGGGCGGCTACACCTTC. This chain links TRBV6-6 with TRBJ1-2; no clear D. The V end lost 6 bases, the J end lost 8 bases, and 10 bases lay between the germline ends. The CDR3 is 11 amino acids. CDR1 and CDR2 (germline): MNHNY, SVGAGI (reference sequence).

CDR3 residues: CASSNLWSGSNQPQHF. DNA of the CDR3: TGTGCCAGCAGCAATTTGTGGTCCGGGTCCAATCAGCCCCAGCATTTT. V and J are TRBV21-1 and TRBJ1-5. TRBV21-1 is designated a pseudogene. There are 16 residues in the CDR3.

The CDR3 sequence: CASSRTGGVFTEAFF. The CDR3 bases are TGTGCCAGCAGCAGGACAGGGGGTGTGTTCACTGAAGCTTTCTTT. The chain uses TRBV5-6 and TRBJ1-1, with 10 bases matching TRBD1. Trimming took 4 bases from V and 4 from J; bases not matched to a gene: 7. Germline CDR1 SGHDT, CDR2 YYEEEE. The CDR3 length is 15 residues.

Here the CDR3 DNA reads TGTGCCAGCAGCTTCACAGGTGGTGGAAACACCATATATTTT. Translating gives CASSFTGGGNTIYF. The rearrangement joins TRBV5-6 to TRBJ1-3; a possible D gene is TRBD1 (5 bases). The CDR3 covers 14 residues. Germline V gene sequence: CDR1 SGHDT, CDR2 YYEEEE. V was cut by 2 bases and J by 3 bases, with 9 bases left in between.

The rearrangement links TRBV7-9 to TRBJ1-2, with a tentative D call TRBD1 (5 bases). Germline CDR1 and CDR2: SEHNR and FQNEAQ (reference sequence). CDR3 length equals 15 residues. V lost 2 bases and J lost 7, with 17 bases in between. The CDR3 DNA sequence: TGTGCCAGCAGCTTATCGGCCGCAGGGTATTTTGGCTACACCTTC. Protein product: CASSLSAAGYFGYTF.

This clone was recorded once. The chain recombines TRBV24-1 with TRBJ1-6, with D possibly matching TRBD1 (6 bases). There are 15 residues in the CDR3. Germline CDR1 KGHDR, CDR2 SFDVKD. Trimming cost V 5 bases and J 5 bases, with 12 bases left between them. The CDR3 coding sequence is TGTGCCACCAGTGCAGGGGAACAGAATAATTCACCCCTCCACTTT. It encodes CATSAGEQNNSPLHF.

The rearrangement links TRBV19 to TRBJ1-5; D is unclear. Germline V gives CDR1 LNHDA, CDR2 SQIVND (reference sequence). The CDR3 runs 16 residues. V was clipped by 5 bases and J by 4 bases, with 18 bases between them. The CDR3 loop is CASSLTFAVENQPQHF. DNA of the CDR3: TGTGCCAGTAGTTTAACTTTTGCGGTGGAAAATCAGCCCCAGCATTTT. The full variable domain, with the rest looked up from reference TRBV19 and TRBJ1-5, is DGGITQSPKYLFRKEGQNVTLSCEQNLNHDAMYWYRQDPGQGLRLIYYSQIVNDFQKGDIAEGYSVSREKKESFPLTVTSAQKNPTAFYLCASSLTFAVENQPQHFGDGTRLSIL.

V and J are TRBV4-3 and TRBJ2-5; TRBD1 agrees at 8 bases. V trimming: 4 bases; J trimming: 5 bases; junction bases outside the gene matches: 12. This CDR3 has 16 residues. Looked up from germline, CDR1 is LGHNA and CDR2 is YSLEER. The CDR3 protein is CASSPSSGGGGETQYF. In DNA, the CDR3 is TGCGCCAGCAGCCCATCATCAGGGGGCGGAGGCGAGACCCAGTACTTC.

V is TRBV11-3 and J is TRBJ2-1; 13 positions agree with TRBD2. The CDR3 contains 16 residues. V lost 1 base and J lost 8; bases outside the gene matches: 5. Germline V CDR1 and CDR2: SGHNT, YENEEA. As DNA, the CDR3 is TGTGCCAGCAGCTTAGCACTAGCGGGAGGGCCGTATGAGCAGTTCTTC. Translated: CASSLALAGGPYEQFF.

This rearrangement joins TRBV5-4 to TRBJ1-3, with D maybe TRBD1 (5 bases). Trimming left V 1 base short and J 0 bases short, with 8 bases between. Germline loops: CDR1 SGHNT, CDR2 YYREEE (reference sequence). The length of the CDR3 is 15 residues. CDR3 region: CASSLSGPSGNTIYF. For the CDR3, the DNA is TGTGCCAGCAGCTTGTCAGGGCCCTCTGGAAACACCATATATTTT.

This chain connects TRBV6-4 to TRBJ1-1; D is unclear. V shed 5 bases and J shed 2 bases, with 9 bases lying between them. This CDR3 comprises 13 residues. Germline CDR1 and CDR2: MRHNA and SNTAGT. The CDR3 DNA reads as TGTGCCAGCAGTACGAAAGCCAACACTGAAGCTTTCTTT. Protein: CASSTKANTEAFF.

This clone has only one observation. This rearrangement joins TRBV19 to TRBJ2-2; 14 bases align to TRBD2. V dropped 5 bases and J dropped 4; count of bases not matched to a gene: 3. The V gene's germline CDR1 is LNHDA and CDR2 SQIVND (reference sequence). The CDR3 contains 16 residues. CDR3 nucleotide sequence: TGTGCCAGTAGTTGGGGGACTAGCGGGAGCACCGGGGAGCTGTTTTTT. As protein: CASSWGTSGSTGELFF.

A single count supports this clone. V usage is TRBV5-4 and J usage is TRBJ2-7; possibly TRBD2 for D (5 bases). CDR3 length equals 15 residues. The germline V gene has CDR1 SGHNT and CDR2 YYREEE (reference sequence). Trimming took 0 bases from V and 3 from J, leaving 13 bases between them. The CDR3 DNA reads TGTGCCAGCAGCTTGGACCCCCTGGGGAGCTACGAGCAGTACTTC. This encodes CASSLDPLGSYEQYF.

The V gene is TRBV19, the J gene TRBJ1-6; D is unclear. The CDR3 is 17 amino acids. V was shortened by 9 bases and J by 4 bases, with 22 bases between the two germline ends. From germline, CDR1 is LNHDA and CDR2 SQIVND (reference sequence). In DNA form, the CDR3 reads TGTGCCAGCGGCCGAGGCCGTCAAGGATCATATAATTCACCCCTCCACTTT. As protein: CASGRGRQGSYNSPLHF. Drawing the rest from reference TRBV19 and TRBJ1-6, the complete variable domain is DGGITQSPKYLFRKEGQNVTLSCEQNLNHDAMYWYRQDPGQGLRLIYYSQIVNDFQKGDIAEGYSVSREKKESFPLTVTSAQKNPTAFYLCASGRGRQGSYNSPLHFGNGTRLTVT.

This chain joins TRBV27 and TRBJ2-6; D is uncertain. This CDR3 contains 16 residues. V lost 4 bases and J lost 1, with 11 bases in between. Germline V gene data show CDR1 as MNHEY and CDR2 as SMNVEV (reference sequence). CDR3 in amino acids: CASSSGRLSGANVLTF. CDR3 coding DNA: TGTGCCAGCAGTTCCGGTCGACTTTCTGGGGCCAACGTCCTGACTTTC.

The V call is TRBV19, the J call TRBJ2-7; 12 nucleotides line up with TRBD2. Germline loops: CDR1 LNHDA, CDR2 SQIVND (reference sequence). This CDR3 comprises 15 residues. V lost 6 bases to trimming and J lost 4 bases; unmatched junction nucleotides: 7. CDR3 residues: CASRRLAGDWYEQYF. CDR3 nucleotides: TGTGCCAGTAGGAGACTAGCGGGAGATTGGTACGAGCAGTACTTC. The entire variable domain, with the rest obtained from reference TRBV19 and TRBJ2-7, is as follows: DGGITQSPKYLFRKEGQNVTLSCEQNLNHDAMYWYRQDPGQGLRLIYYSQIVNDFQKGDIAEGYSVSREKKESFPLTVTSAQKNPTAFYLCASRRLAGDWYEQYFGPGTRLTVT.

The V and J genes are TRBV2 and TRBJ1-2; D is ambiguous. Looked up from germline, CDR1 is SNHLY and CDR2 is FYNNEI. V was pared by 6 bases and J by 4 bases, with 12 bases between. The CDR3 spans 13 residues. DNA for the CDR3: TGTGCCAGCAGGGAGGGAACGGGCTATGGCTACACCTTC. Residues: CASREGTGYGYTF.

The genes are TRBV7-9 and TRBJ2-7; 7 nucleotides align to TRBD1. Germline CDR1 is SEHNR and CDR2 is FQNEAQ (reference sequence). The junction had 4 bases not matched to a gene; V was cut back by 2 bases and J by 3 bases. The CDR3 contains 14 residues. CDR3 nucleotides: TGTGCCAGCAGCTTAACGACAGGGCTCTACGAGCAGTACTTC. This encodes CASSLTTGLYEQYF.

The V gene is TRBV7-9, the J gene TRBJ1-2; D possibly corresponds to TRBD1 (5 bases). CDR3 size: 14 residues. Trimming stripped 8 bases from V and 4 bases from J, with 17 bases between. Germline loops: CDR1 SEHNR, CDR2 FQNEAQ (reference sequence). The CDR3 DNA sequence: TGTGCCAGCTGGCGCGGGGGAATTGGCTATGGCTACACCTTC. Its protein product is CASWRGGIGYGYTF.

The V gene is TRBV19, the J gene TRBJ1-2; tentative D call: TRBD1 (5 bases). The germline CDR1 and CDR2 sequences are LNHDA and SQIVND (reference sequence). This CDR3 comprises 15 residues. V was clipped by 0 bases and J by 5 bases, with 13 bases between them. The CDR3 here is CASSIDQGFGYGYTF. The CDR3, as DNA: TGTGCCAGTAGTATAGATCAGGGATTCGGGTATGGCTACACCTTC.

This rearrangement joins TRBV25-1 to TRBJ1-5, with D possibly TRBD1 on 6 matching bases. CDR3 length: 13 residues. Germline CDR1 and CDR2: MGHDK and SYGVNS. The CDR3 spells CAKSGDGHQPQHF. DNA of the CDR3: TGTGCAAAGTCAGGGGACGGCCATCAGCCCCAGCATTTT.

The V and J genes are TRBV30 and TRBJ2-3, with 12 bases matching TRBD2. V lost 3 bases to trimming and J lost 4 bases; unmatched junction nucleotides: 8. Germline CDR1 reads GTSNPN; CDR2 reads SVGIG (reference sequence). The length of the CDR3 is 16 residues. CDR3 residues: CAWRAWTSGIPDTQYF. The CDR3 nucleotides read TGTGCCTGGAGGGCATGGACTAGCGGGATTCCAGATACGCAGTATTTT.

The gene calls are TRBV3-1 (or the pseudogene TRBV3-2) and TRBJ1-2, with no clear D. Trimming left V 1 base short and J 9 bases short, with 18 bases between. There are 15 residues in the CDR3. CDR1 is LGHDT, CDR2 YNNKEL, per germline (reference sequence). The CDR3 bases are TGTGCCAGCAGCCAAGGTGCGGCCGCGTTGGCCAGCTACACCTTC. Its translation is CASSQGAAALASYTF.